Listed here is a single T cell receptor beta chain. Its antigen remains unidentified. Other DNA variants within this sample encode the same CDR3. This entry belongs to a study of shared clonotypes between healthy human individuals. Across the study: Those who served as donors were a couple of women and three men between the ages of 18 and 49.

Trimming removed 1 base at V and 2 bases at J, with 6 bases between. The CDR3 length is 14 residues. Germline CDR1 and CDR2: SGHTA and FQGNSA. Study observations and caveats: Inspection by rarefaction showed sorted-subset sequencing to be incomplete despite large depth. As a rule, naive subsets had a larger estimated richness than memory subsets.

Only in-frame clones appear in the TCRdb table, and some are missing; sequencing was by immunoSEQ multiplex PCR. The sample contains more than 2 million clones, 85% to 95% of which appear only once. The rearrangement joins TRBV7-2 to TRBJ1-5; D gene ambiguous. Sequencing used naive CD4+ T cells sorted from blood. Subset of the sample: CD45RA+ positively selected. The source is a man younger than 30 in good health. The CDR3 sequence: CASSLDSGNQPQHF. Here the CDR3 DNA reads TGTGCCAGCAGCTTAGATAGCGGCAATCAGCCCCAGCATTTT.